The 25 T cell receptor beta chains reported below all come from one sample, sequenced in a study of blood T cell repertoires in COVID-19. Here immunoSEQ multiplex PCR was the method, and the copy in TCRdb shows in-frame clones only, minus some. Of 150,000 or so clones detected, roughly 85% appear once; the ten largest clones hold approximately 5.4%. The source material was peripheral blood. The receptors originated from a woman between 45 and 60 years old with COVID-19, enrolled during active disease.

The rearrangement links TRBV28 to TRBJ1-5; tentatively, D is TRBD1 (5 bases). V was pared by 0 bases and J by 7 bases, with 16 bases between. Per germline, CDR1 MDHEN and CDR2 SYDVKM. The CDR3 runs 16 residues. CDR3 coding DNA: TGTGCCAGCAGTTTATGGGGTCAGGGTGGGTACCAGCCCCAGCATTTT. Protein product: CASSLWGQGGYQPQHF.

CDR3 sequence (DNA): TGTGCCACCAGTGATAGCTATAGCAATCAGCCCCAGCATTTT. It translates to CATSDSYSNQPQHF. This chain links TRBV24-1 with TRBJ1-5; no definite D call. The CDR3 has 14 amino acids. CDR1 KGHDR and CDR2 SFDVKD come from the germline V gene. The germline V and J ends were trimmed by 3 bases and 0 bases, with 5 bases remaining between them.

This chain uses TRBV29-1 with TRBJ2-5, with TRBD2 identical over 14 bases. The trim removed 6 bases at V and 5 bases at J, leaving 5 bases unmatched. Germline CDR1 and CDR2: SQVTM and ANQGSEA. This CDR3 has 14 amino acids. CDR3 residues: CSVGLAGGGETQYF. CDR3 DNA: TGCAGCGTCGGACTAGCGGGGGGCGGGGAGACCCAGTACTTC.

The rearrangement joins TRBV18 to TRBJ2-1, with D tentatively TRBD1 (8 bases). The CDR3 has 14 residues. The germline gives CDR1 KGHSH, CDR2 LQKENI. Deletions cut 6 bases from V and 4 bases from J, with 13 bases between. The CDR3 here is CASSTGGVYNEQFF. The CDR3 DNA reads TGTGCCAGCTCCACAGGGGGGGTTTACAATGAGCAGTTCTTC.

This rearrangement joins TRBV6-5 to TRBJ1-1, with D perhaps TRBD1 (5 bases). Germline CDR1 reads MNHEY; CDR2 reads SVGAGI. This CDR3 is built from 13 residues. V was cut by 5 bases and J by 4 bases, with 11 bases left in between. The CDR3 bases are TGTGCCAGCAGTCGCGGGGGAACCACTGAAGCTTTCTTT. It is translated as CASSRGGTTEAFF.

The CDR3 protein is CASSYLYGYTF. As DNA, the CDR3 is TGTGCCAGTAGCTACCTCTATGGCTACACCTTC. The chain recombines TRBV19 with TRBJ1-2, with D uncertain. The CDR3 contains 11 residues. V lost 6 bases, J lost 4 bases, and 6 bases lay in between. The germline gives CDR1 LNHDA, CDR2 SQIVND (reference sequence).

The CDR3 bases are TGTGCCAGCAGTTGGACAGGTTCCTATGGCTACACCTTC. Its translation: CASSWTGSYGYTF. The gene calls are TRBV28 and TRBJ1-2; 7 bases agree with TRBD1. This CDR3 has 13 amino acids. V shed 4 bases, J shed 4 bases, and the junction held 3 bases outside the gene matches. Germline V gene sequence: CDR1 MDHEN, CDR2 SYDVKM.

The chain employs TRBV7-9 and TRBJ2-1, with 8 nucleotides matching TRBD2. After removal of 5 bases from V and 7 bases from J, the junction contained 10 bases not matched to a gene. The CDR3 has 15 residues. The germline V gene encodes CDR1 SEHNR and CDR2 FQNEAQ (reference sequence). CDR3 nucleotide sequence: TGTGCCAGCAGCACGAGCGGGGGTACGACTAATGAGCAGTTCTTC. This translates into CASSTSGGTTNEQFF. The full variable domain, completed using reference TRBV7-9 and TRBJ2-1, is DTGVSQNPRHKITKRGQNVTFRCDPISEHNRLYWYRQTLGQGPEFLTYFQNEAQLEKSRLLSDRFSAERPKGSFSTLEIQRTEQGDSAMYLCASSTSGGTTNEQFFGPGTRLTVL.

The chain links TRBV5-1 to TRBJ2-2, with D tentatively TRBD2 (5 bases). The V end was cut by 7 bases, the J end by 4 bases, with 17 bases between. Germline V gene lookup returns CDR1 SGHRS and CDR2 YFSETQ. The CDR3 has 15 residues. In DNA, the CDR3 is TGCGCCAGCGGACTGGACGGAGATCGCACCGGGGAGCTGTTTTTT. Translated, it gives CASGLDGDRTGELFF.

This clone was seen a handful of times. The chain employs TRBV27 and TRBJ1-2, with D possibly being TRBD1 (6 bases). Trimming removed 4 bases at V and 0 bases at J, with 18 bases between. The CDR3 runs to 17 residues. CDR1 is MNHEY, CDR2 SMNVEV, per germline (reference sequence). The chain's CDR3 is CASSSPSGARANYGYTF. As DNA, the CDR3 is TGTGCCAGCAGTTCGCCCTCAGGGGCCAGAGCTAACTATGGCTACACCTTC.

The chain links TRBV7-3 to TRBJ2-5; tentative D call: TRBD1 (6 bases). The V gene lost 5 bases and the J gene lost 2 bases, with 12 bases spanning the gap. CDR3 length: 14 amino acids. Germline-derived CDR1 and CDR2 are SGHTA and FQGTGA. CDR3 nucleotides: TGTGCCAGCAGCCAGACAGGACAGCAAGAGACCCAGTACTTC. Translation gives CASSQTGQQETQYF.

This CDR3 is CASSSTSYEQYF. The CDR3 nucleotides read TGCGCCAGCAGCTCCACGAGCTACGAGCAGTACTTC. The V gene is TRBV5-1, the J gene TRBJ2-7; D is undetermined. The CDR3 has 12 amino acids. Deletions cut 3 bases from V and 3 bases from J, with 7 bases between. CDR1 is SGHRS, CDR2 YFSETQ, per germline.

The J gene is TRBJ2-1, the V gene TRBV3-1 (or the pseudogene TRBV3-2); D is unresolved. The V gene's germline CDR1 is LGHDT and CDR2 YNNKEL (reference sequence). Trimming cost V 1 base and J 0 bases, with 10 bases left between them. The CDR3 is 16 residues long. This chain's CDR3 is CASSQVATSSYNEQFF. CDR3 coding DNA: TGTGCCAGCAGCCAAGTAGCAACCAGCTCCTACAATGAGCAGTTCTTC.

The rearrangement links TRBV7-8 to TRBJ1-2; D gene unclear. This CDR3 is built from 12 residues. Germline V CDR1 and CDR2: SGHVS, FQNEAQ. V gave up 5 bases and J gave up 5 bases, with 9 bases separating them. The CDR3 reads CASSLGGYGYTF. CDR3 in DNA: TGTGCCAGCAGCCTAGGAGGGTATGGCTACACCTTC.

V is TRBV4-2 and J is TRBJ2-7; D gene ambiguous. This CDR3 has 16 amino acids. CDR1 is LGHNA and CDR2 is YNFKEQ in the germline V gene. Trimming removed 1 base from V and 6 bases from J, with 19 bases in between. CDR3 in amino acids: CASSQVYDGFRFEQYF. The DNA of the CDR3 is TGTGCCAGCAGCCAAGTATATGACGGGTTTAGATTCGAGCAGTACTTC.

This chain connects TRBV25-1 to TRBJ1-2; D remains ambiguous. Deletions cut 4 bases from V and 2 bases from J, with 14 bases between. This CDR3 spans 15 amino acids. The germline CDR1 and CDR2 sequences are MGHDK and SYGVNS. CDR3 in DNA: TGTGCCAGCAGTGGGTCAGGTGGCCAAAACTATGGCTACACCTTC. Encoded protein: CASSGSGGQNYGYTF.

The rearrangement uses TRBV30 and TRBJ2-7; 7 bases line up with TRBD2. J lost 9 bases, V lost 2 bases, and 7 bases had no gene match. The CDR3 totals 12 residues. The germline V gene encodes CDR1 GTSNPN and CDR2 SVGIG (reference sequence). The CDR3 DNA sequence: TGTGCCTGGAGTCGTGCGGGGGAAGGGCAGTACTTC. It translates to CAWSRAGEGQYF.

The chain employs TRBV18 and TRBJ2-5; D is ambiguous. Per germline, CDR1 KGHSH and CDR2 LQKENI. This CDR3 region has 15 residues. V was trimmed by 0 bases and J by 3 bases, leaving 11 bases between them. The CDR3 DNA reads TGTGCCAGCTCACCACCTACTGTGGTGAAAGAGACCCAGTACTTC. It is translated as CASSPPTVVKETQYF.

The chain recombines TRBV12-5 with TRBJ2-1, with 9 bases matching TRBD2. The ends lost 5 bases at V and 2 bases at J; junction bases unmatched: 10. Germline V lookup: CDR1 LGHNT, CDR2 FRNRAP. CDR3 length: 17 amino acids. The CDR3 loop is CASGPAWAGGPYNEQFF. CDR3 sequence (DNA): TGTGCTAGTGGTCCCGCGTGGGCGGGGGGGCCCTACAATGAGCAGTTCTTC.

The chain combines TRBV30 with TRBJ1-3; D uncertain. The CDR3 runs to 15 residues. V lost 3 bases, J lost 3 bases, and 15 bases lay in between. From germline, CDR1 is GTSNPN and CDR2 SVGIG (reference sequence). The CDR3 is CAWREVSSGGNTIYF. CDR3 nucleotide sequence: TGTGCCTGGAGAGAGGTTAGCAGCGGTGGAAACACCATATATTTT.

CDR3 residues: CASSIRAGVSEKLFF. The CDR3 region has the DNA TGTGCCAGTAGTATACGGGCAGGGGTTAGCGAAAAACTGTTTTTT. The chain has TRBV19 and TRBJ1-4; weak D call: TRBD1 (6 bases). Germline assignment: CDR1 LNHDA and CDR2 SQIVND (reference sequence). V shed 2 bases and J shed 8 bases, with 15 bases lying between them. There are 15 residues in the CDR3.

Only a few counts were recorded for this clone. The chain combines TRBV4-1 with TRBJ1-4, with 9 bases identical to TRBD1. Germline values: CDR1 MGHRA, CDR2 YSYEKL. The CDR3 loop spans 15 amino acids. Trimming took 4 bases from V and 5 from J; bases not matched to a gene: 5. CDR3 DNA: TGCGCCAGCAGCCGCGCTGGGACAGGGAATGAAAAACTGTTTTTT. It specifies CASSRAGTGNEKLFF.

Only one count was recorded for this clone. The V and J genes are TRBV24-1 and TRBJ1-5, with 7 bases that match TRBD1. This CDR3 has 16 residues. The junction had 12 bases not matched to a gene; V was cut back by 4 bases and J by 7 bases. CDR1 is KGHDR and CDR2 is SFDVKD in the germline V gene. The CDR3 coding sequence is TGTGCCACCAGTGAAACCGGGACAGACACCGGCCAGCCCCAGCATTTT. Its translation: CATSETGTDTGQPQHF.

This CDR3 is CASSDPGGLGEKLFF. The CDR3 DNA follows: TGTGCCAGCAGTGATCCGGGGGGCTTAGGCGAAAAACTGTTTTTT. This chain connects TRBV2 to TRBJ1-4, with a tentative D call TRBD1 (6 bases). V lost 3 bases to trimming and J lost 8 bases, with 16 bases between them. Germline V CDR1 and CDR2: SNHLY, FYNNEI. CDR3 length equals 15 residues. Complete variable domain (other parts from reference TRBV2 and TRBJ1-4): EPEVTQTPSHQVTQMGQEVILRCVPISNHLYFYWYRQILGQKVEFLVSFYNNEISEKSEIFDDQFSVERPDGSNFTLKIRSTKLEDSAMYFCASSDPGGLGEKLFFGSGTQLSVL.

V and J are TRBV3-1 (or the pseudogene TRBV3-2) and TRBJ2-5; 9 bases match TRBD2. V was clipped by 3 bases and J by 5 bases; unmatched bases: 4. CDR3 length equals 14 residues. From germline, CDR1 is LGHDT and CDR2 YNNKEL (reference sequence). CDR3 amino acids: CASSQGLAGETQYF. In DNA, the CDR3 is TGTGCCAGCAGCCAGGGGCTAGCGGGGGAGACCCAGTACTTC.